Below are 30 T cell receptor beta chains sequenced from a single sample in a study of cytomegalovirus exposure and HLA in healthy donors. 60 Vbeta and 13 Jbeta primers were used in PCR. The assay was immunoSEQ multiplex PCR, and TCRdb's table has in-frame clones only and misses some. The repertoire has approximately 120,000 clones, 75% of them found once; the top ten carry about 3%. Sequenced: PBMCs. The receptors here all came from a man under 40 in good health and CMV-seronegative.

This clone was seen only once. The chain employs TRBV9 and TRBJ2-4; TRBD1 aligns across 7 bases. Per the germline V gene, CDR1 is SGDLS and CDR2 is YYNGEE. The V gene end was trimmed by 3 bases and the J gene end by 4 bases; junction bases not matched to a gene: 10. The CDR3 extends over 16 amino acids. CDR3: CASSAEETGPKNIQYF. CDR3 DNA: TGTGCCAGCAGCGCAGAGGAGACAGGGCCTAAAAACATTCAGTACTTC.

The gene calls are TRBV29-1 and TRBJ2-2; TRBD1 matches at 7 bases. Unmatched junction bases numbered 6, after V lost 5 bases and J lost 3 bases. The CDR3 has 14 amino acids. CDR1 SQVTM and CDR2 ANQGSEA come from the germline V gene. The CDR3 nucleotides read TGCAGCGTTAGACATACAGGGGACACCGGGGAGCTGTTTTTT. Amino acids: CSVRHTGDTGELFF.

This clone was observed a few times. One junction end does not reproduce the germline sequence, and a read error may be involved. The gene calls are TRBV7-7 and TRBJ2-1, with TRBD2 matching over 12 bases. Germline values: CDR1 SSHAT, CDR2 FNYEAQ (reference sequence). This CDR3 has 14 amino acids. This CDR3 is CASSLAGGNNEQFF. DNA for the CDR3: TGTGCTAGCAGTCTAGCGGGAGGGAACAATGAGCAGTTCTTC.

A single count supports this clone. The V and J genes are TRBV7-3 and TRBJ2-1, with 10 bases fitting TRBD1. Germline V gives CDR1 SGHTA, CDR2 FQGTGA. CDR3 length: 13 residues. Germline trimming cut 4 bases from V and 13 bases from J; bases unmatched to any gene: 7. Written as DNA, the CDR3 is TGTGCCAGCAGCTCCTCCGGACAGGGGGATCAGTTCTTC. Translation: CASSSSGQGDQFF. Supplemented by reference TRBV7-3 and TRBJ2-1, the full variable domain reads GAGVSQTPSNKVTEKGKYVELRCDPISGHTALYWYRQSLGQGPEFLIYFQGTGAADDSGLPNDRFFAVRPEGSVSTLKIQRTERGDSAVYLCASSSSGQGDQFFGPGTRLTVL.

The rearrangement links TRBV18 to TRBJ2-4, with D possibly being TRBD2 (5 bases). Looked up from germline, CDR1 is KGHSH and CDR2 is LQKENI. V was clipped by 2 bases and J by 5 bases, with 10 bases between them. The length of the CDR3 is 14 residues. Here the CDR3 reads CASSPNSGQNIQYF. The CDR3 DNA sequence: TGTGCCAGCTCACCAAACAGCGGCCAAAACATTCAGTACTTC.

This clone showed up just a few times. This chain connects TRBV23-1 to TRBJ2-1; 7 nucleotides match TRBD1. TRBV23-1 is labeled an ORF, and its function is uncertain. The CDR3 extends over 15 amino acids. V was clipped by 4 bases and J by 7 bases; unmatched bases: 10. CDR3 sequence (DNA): TGCGCCAGCAGTCGCAAAACCGGGACAGCTAATGAGCAGTTCTTC. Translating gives CASSRKTGTANEQFF.

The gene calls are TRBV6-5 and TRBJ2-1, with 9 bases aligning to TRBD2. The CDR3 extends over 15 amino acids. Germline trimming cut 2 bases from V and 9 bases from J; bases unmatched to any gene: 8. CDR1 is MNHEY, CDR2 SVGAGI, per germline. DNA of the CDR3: TGTGCCAGCAGTTACGGGGCGGGGGGGCCTAGTGAGCAGTTCTTC. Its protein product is CASSYGAGGPSEQFF.

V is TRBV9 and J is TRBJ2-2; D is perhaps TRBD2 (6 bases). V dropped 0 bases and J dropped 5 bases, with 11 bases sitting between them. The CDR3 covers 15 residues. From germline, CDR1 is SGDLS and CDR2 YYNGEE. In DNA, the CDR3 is TGTGCCAGCAGCGTAGTCGGGAGTGGAACCGGGGAGCTGTTTTTT. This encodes CASSVVGSGTGELFF.

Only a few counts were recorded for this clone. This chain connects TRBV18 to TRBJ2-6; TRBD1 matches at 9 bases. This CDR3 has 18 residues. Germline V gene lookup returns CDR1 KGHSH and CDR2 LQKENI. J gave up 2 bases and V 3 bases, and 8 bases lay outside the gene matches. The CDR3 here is CASSPFETGGTGANVLTF. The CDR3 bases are TGTGCCAGCTCACCTTTTGAGACAGGGGGGACTGGGGCCAACGTCCTGACTTTC.

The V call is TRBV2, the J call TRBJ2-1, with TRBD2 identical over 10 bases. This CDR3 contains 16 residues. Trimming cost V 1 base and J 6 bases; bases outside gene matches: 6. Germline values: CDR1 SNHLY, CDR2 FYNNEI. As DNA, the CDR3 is TGTGCCAGCAGTGAAGGCAGGGCTAGCGGGAGCAATGAGCAGTTCTTC. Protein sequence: CASSEGRASGSNEQFF. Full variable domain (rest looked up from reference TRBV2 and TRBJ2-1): EPEVTQTPSHQVTQMGQEVILRCVPISNHLYFYWYRQILGQKVEFLVSFYNNEISEKSEIFDDQFSVERPDGSNFTLKIRSTKLEDSAMYFCASSEGRASGSNEQFFGPGTRLTVL.

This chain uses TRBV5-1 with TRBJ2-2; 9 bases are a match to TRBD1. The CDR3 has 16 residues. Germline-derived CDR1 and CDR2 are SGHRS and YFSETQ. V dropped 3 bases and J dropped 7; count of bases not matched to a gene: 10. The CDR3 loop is CASSWPGQGGIGELFF. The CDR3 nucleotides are TGCGCCAGCAGCTGGCCGGGACAGGGTGGCATCGGGGAGCTGTTTTTT.

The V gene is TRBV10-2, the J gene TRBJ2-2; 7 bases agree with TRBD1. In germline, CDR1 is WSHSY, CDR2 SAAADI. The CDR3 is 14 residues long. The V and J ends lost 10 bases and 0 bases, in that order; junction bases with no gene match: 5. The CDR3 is CATGQVTNTGELFF. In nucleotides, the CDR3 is TGCGCCACAGGACAGGTTACGAACACCGGGGAGCTGTTTTTT.

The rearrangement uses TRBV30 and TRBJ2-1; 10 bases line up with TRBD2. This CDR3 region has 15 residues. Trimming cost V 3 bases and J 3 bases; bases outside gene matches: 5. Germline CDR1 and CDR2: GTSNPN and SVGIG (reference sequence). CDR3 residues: CAWSTSGARYNEQFF. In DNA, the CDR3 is TGTGCCTGGAGCACTAGCGGGGCCCGCTACAATGAGCAGTTCTTC.

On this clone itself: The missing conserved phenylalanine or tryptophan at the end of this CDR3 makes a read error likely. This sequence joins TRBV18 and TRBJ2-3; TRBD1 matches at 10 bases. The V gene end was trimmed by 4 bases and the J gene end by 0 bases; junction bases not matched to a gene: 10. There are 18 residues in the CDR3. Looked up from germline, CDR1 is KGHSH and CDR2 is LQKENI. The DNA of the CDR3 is TGTGCCAGCTCACACTCCGGGACAGGGGTCTCCAGCACAGATACGCAGTATGTT. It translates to CASSHSGTGVSSTDTQYV.

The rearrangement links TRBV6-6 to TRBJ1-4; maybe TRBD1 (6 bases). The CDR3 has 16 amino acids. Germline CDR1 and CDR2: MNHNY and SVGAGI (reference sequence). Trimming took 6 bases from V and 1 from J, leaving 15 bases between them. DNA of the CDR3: TGTGCCAGCAGACACAGGGACCTTGGAACTAATGAAAAACTGTTTTTT. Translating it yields CASRHRDLGTNEKLFF.

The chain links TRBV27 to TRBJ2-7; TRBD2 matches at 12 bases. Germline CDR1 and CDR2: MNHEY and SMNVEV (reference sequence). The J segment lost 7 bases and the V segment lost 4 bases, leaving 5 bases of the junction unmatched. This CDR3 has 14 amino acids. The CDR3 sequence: CASSSGLAGDEQYF. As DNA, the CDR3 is TGTGCCAGCAGTTCGGGACTAGCGGGCGATGAGCAGTACTTC.

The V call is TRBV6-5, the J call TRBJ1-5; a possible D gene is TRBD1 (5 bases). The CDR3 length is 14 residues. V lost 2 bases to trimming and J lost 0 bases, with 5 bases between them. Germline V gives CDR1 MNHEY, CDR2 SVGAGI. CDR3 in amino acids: CASSYRGSNQPQHF. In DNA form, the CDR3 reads TGTGCCAGCAGTTACAGGGGTAGCAATCAGCCCCAGCATTTT.

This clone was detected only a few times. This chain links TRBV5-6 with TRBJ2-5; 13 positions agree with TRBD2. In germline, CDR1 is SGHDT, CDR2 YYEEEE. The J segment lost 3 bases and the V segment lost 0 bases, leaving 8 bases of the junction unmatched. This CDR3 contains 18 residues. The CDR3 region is CASSLGLAGGPSEETQYF. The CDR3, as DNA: TGTGCCAGCAGCTTGGGACTAGCGGGGGGCCCGAGTGAAGAGACCCAGTACTTC.

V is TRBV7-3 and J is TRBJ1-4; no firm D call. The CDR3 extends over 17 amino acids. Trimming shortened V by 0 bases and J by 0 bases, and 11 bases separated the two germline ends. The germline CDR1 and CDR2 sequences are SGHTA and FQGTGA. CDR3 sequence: CASSLTPPGATNEKLFF. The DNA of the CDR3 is TGTGCCAGCAGCTTAACACCCCCAGGCGCAACTAATGAAAAACTGTTTTTT.

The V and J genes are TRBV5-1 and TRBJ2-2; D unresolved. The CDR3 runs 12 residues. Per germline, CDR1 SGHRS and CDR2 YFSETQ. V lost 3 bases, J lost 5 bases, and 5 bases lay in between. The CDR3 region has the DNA TGCGCCAGCAGCTACGGTACCGGGGAGCTGTTTTTT. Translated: CASSYGTGELFF.

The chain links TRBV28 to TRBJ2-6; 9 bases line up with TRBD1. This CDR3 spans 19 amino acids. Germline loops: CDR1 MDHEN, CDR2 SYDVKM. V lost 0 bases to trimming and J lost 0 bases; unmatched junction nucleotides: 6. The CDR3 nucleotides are TGTGCCAGCAGTTTATGGAGGGACAGGGCAAACTCTGGGGCCAACGTCCTGACTTTC. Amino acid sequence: CASSLWRDRANSGANVLTF.

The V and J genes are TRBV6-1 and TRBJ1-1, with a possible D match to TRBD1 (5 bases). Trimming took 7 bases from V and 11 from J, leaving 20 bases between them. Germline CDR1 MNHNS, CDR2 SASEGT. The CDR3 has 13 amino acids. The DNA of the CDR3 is TGTGCCAGCACCGAAGGTATAGGGGTGCGCGCTTTCTTT. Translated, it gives CASTEGIGVRAFF.

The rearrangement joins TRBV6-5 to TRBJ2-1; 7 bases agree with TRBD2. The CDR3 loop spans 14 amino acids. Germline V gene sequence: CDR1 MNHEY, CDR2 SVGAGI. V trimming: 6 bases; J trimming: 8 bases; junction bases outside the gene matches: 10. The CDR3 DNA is TGTGCCAGCAGACGGCCGGGAGGTCGAGATGAGCAGTTCTTC. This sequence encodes CASRRPGGRDEQFF.

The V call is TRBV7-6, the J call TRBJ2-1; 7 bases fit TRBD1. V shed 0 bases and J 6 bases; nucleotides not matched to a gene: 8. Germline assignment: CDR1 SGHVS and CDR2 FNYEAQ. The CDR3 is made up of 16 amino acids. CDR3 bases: TGTGCCAGCAGCTTAGCGGCCTTGACAGGGCTCAATGAGCAGTTCTTC. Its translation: CASSLAALTGLNEQFF.

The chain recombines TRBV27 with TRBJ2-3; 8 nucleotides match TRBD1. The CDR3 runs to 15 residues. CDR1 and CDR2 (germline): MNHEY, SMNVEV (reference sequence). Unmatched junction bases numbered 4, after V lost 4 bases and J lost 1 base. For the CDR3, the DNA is TGTGCCAGCAGTTCCCAGGGGGCGGGCACAGATACGCAGTATTTT. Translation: CASSSQGAGTDTQYF.

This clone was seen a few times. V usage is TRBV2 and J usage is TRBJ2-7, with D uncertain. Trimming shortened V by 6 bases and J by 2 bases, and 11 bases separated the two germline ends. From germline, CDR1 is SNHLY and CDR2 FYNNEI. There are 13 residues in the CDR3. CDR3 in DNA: TGTGCCAGCAGGCTTTTGAGCCCCTACGAGCAGTACTTC. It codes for CASRLLSPYEQYF.

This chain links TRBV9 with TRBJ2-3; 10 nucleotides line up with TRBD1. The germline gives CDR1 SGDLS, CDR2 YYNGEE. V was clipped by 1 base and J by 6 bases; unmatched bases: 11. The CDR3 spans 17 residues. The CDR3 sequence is CASSVNTGTGDYDTQYF. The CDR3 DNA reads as TGTGCCAGCAGCGTAAACACCGGGACAGGGGATTACGATACGCAGTATTTT.

The CDR3 DNA follows: TGTGCCAGTAGTCGCATGGGACTAGCGGGACAAGAGACCCAGTACTTC. This gives the protein CASSRMGLAGQETQYF. The chain is built from TRBV19 and TRBJ2-5; 13 bases align to TRBD2. The V and J ends lost 5 bases and 2 bases, in that order; junction bases with no gene match: 5. Germline assignment: CDR1 LNHDA and CDR2 SQIVND (reference sequence). The CDR3 contains 16 residues. Together with reference TRBV19 and TRBJ2-5, the CDR3 gives the full variable domain: DGGITQSPKYLFRKEGQNVTLSCEQNLNHDAMYWYRQDPGQGLRLIYYSQIVNDFQKGDIAEGYSVSREKKESFPLTVTSAQKNPTAFYLCASSRMGLAGQETQYFGPGTRLLVL.

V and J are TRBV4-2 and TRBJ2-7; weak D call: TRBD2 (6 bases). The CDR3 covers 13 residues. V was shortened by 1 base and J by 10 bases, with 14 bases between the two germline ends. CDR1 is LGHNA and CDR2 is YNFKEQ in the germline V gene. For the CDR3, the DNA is TGTGCCAGCAGCCAAGGACTAGAGACGGAACAGTACTTC. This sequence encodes CASSQGLETEQYF.

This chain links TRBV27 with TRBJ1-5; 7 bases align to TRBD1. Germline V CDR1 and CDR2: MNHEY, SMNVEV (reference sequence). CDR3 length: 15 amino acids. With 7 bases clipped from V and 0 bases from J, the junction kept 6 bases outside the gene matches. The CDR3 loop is CASKMGQYSNQPQHF. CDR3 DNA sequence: TGTGCCAGCAAGATGGGACAGTATAGCAATCAGCCCCAGCATTTT.